This TCR beta chain comes out of a study of blood T cell repertoires in COVID-19. The CDR3 is 15 amino acids. V was pared by 6 bases and J by 0 bases, with 3 bases of the junction left unmatched. CDR1 and CDR2 from the germline V gene are MNHEY and SMNVEV (reference sequence). Method: immunoSEQ multiplex PCR; TCRdb's copy keeps in-frame clones and lacks some. Of 25,000 to 40,000 clones listed, 75% to 90% are singletons. The clonotype was recovered from a human donor in a cohort sampled during active COVID-19. Source material: peripheral blood. The chain carries TRBV27 and TRBJ2-3, with 10 bases identical to TRBD2. Here the CDR3 reads CASSVTSGSTDTQYF. CDR3 DNA sequence: TGTGCCAGCAGCGTGACTAGCGGGAGCACAGATACGCAGTATTTT.